The 8 T cell receptor beta chains below come from one sample, sequenced in a study of neurological immune-mediated disorders. TCRdb called the 5' RACE reads again in MiXCR, with one record for every CDR3 protein. The table records about 80,000 distinct CDR3 sequences, approximately 9.4% of them present only once. Sequenced sample: PBMCs. The receptors shown here come from a man aged 45-60 years in good health.

This clonotype has a count of ten or more. The rearrangement links TRBV2 to TRBJ2-3, with TRBD2 identical over 8 bases. The germline V gene encodes CDR1 SNHLY and CDR2 FYNNEI. V trimming: 4 bases; J trimming: 2 bases; junction bases outside the gene matches: 14. The CDR3 loop spans 18 amino acids. CDR3 sequence reads: CASSGFGGASLSTDTQYF. Here the CDR3 DNA reads TGTGCCAGCAGTGGTTTCGGGGGGGCCTCTCTATCCACAGATACGCAGTATTTT. The entire variable domain, with the rest obtained from reference TRBV2 and TRBJ2-3, is as follows: EPEVTQTPSHQVTQMGQEVILRCVPISNHLYFYWYRQILGQKVEFLVSFYNNEISEKSEIFDDQFSVERPDGSNFTLKIRSTKLEDSAMYFCASSGFGGASLSTDTQYFGPGTRLTVL.

This clonotype has at least ten counts. The rearrangement links TRBV6-4 to TRBJ2-1, with TRBD2 matching 10 bases. This CDR3 has 16 amino acids. Germline CDR1 and CDR2: MRHNA and SNTAGT. V trimming: 6 bases; J trimming: 6 bases; junction bases outside the gene matches: 11. CDR3 region: CASSELGAGGRNEQFF. The CDR3 region has the DNA TGTGCCAGCAGCGAATTAGGAGCGGGGGGGCGCAATGAGCAGTTCTTC.

This clonotype was counted many times. The rearrangement links TRBV5-1 to TRBJ1-5, with 7 bases fitting TRBD1. Unmatched junction bases numbered 2, after V lost 5 bases and J lost 3 bases. The CDR3 spans 13 residues. Germline-derived CDR1 and CDR2 are SGHRS and YFSETQ. The CDR3: CASRGTDNQPQHF. The CDR3 region has the DNA TGCGCCAGCAGAGGGACAGACAATCAGCCCCAGCATTTT.

This clonotype was observed at least ten times. The DNA of the CDR3 is TGTGCCAGCAGCCAATACGGAAACAGGGGCGAATACCATGAGCAGTTCTTC. This gives the protein CASSQYGNRGEYHEQFF. V is TRBV5-5 and J is TRBJ2-1, with 7 bases lining up with TRBD1. Germline assignment: CDR1 SGHKS and CDR2 YYEKEE (reference sequence). V shed 4 bases, J shed 8 bases, and the junction held 18 bases outside the gene matches. This CDR3 has 17 amino acids.

This clonotype was seen repeatedly, ten times or more. The chain joins TRBV20-1 to TRBJ1-5; D might be TRBD1 (5 bases). This CDR3 is built from 12 residues. Germline V gene lookup returns CDR1 DFQATT and CDR2 SNEGSKA (reference sequence). The CDR3 is CSGGGGNQPQHF. In DNA form, the CDR3 reads TGCAGCGGCGGGGGTGGCAATCAGCCCCAGCATTTT.

This clonotype appeared a few times. The V call is TRBV6-2 or TRBV6-3, the J call TRBJ2-1; 8 bases match TRBD2. The CDR3 is 16 residues long. V dropped 4 bases and J dropped 0; count of bases not matched to a gene: 5. Germline CDR1 MNHEY, CDR2 SVGEGT. In nucleotides, the CDR3 is TGTGCCAGCAGTTTCGCAAGCGGGAGCTCCTACAATGAGCAGTTCTTC. It is translated as CASSFASGSSYNEQFF.

At least ten counts were recorded for this clonotype. This chain connects TRBV5-5 to TRBJ2-7; TRBD2 is a possible D gene (5 bases). The CDR3 runs 13 residues. V shed 0 bases and J shed 3 bases, with 7 bases lying between them. Germline CDR1 SGHKS, CDR2 YYEKEE (reference sequence). CDR3 amino acids: CASSLVGLYEQYF. The CDR3 DNA is TGTGCCAGCAGCTTGGTAGGACTCTACGAGCAGTACTTC. The full variable domain, completed using reference TRBV5-5 and TRBJ2-7, is DAGVTQSPTHLIKTRGQQVTLRCSPISGHKSVSWYQQVLGQGPQFIFQYYEKEERGRGNFPDRFSARQFPNYSSELNVNALLLGDSALYLCASSLVGLYEQYFGPGTRLTVT.

This clonotype was seen many times. The chain carries TRBV29-1 and TRBJ2-5; 10 nucleotides match TRBD1. Per the germline V gene, CDR1 is SQVTM and CDR2 is ANQGSEA. Trimming took 6 bases from V and 5 from J; bases not matched to a gene: 3. This CDR3 contains 12 residues. The CDR3, as DNA: TGCAGCGTAATGGACAGGGGGGAGACCCAGTACTTC. This sequence encodes CSVMDRGETQYF.